One sample yielded the 14 T cell receptor beta chains listed below, sequenced in a study of blood T cell repertoires in COVID-19. Method: immunoSEQ multiplex PCR; TCRdb's copy keeps in-frame clones and lacks some. The sample carries about 150,000 clones, about nine tenths recorded once. The specimen was peripheral blood. These receptors were obtained from an elderly man with acute or convalescent COVID-19.

The CDR3, as DNA: TGTGCCAGCAGGCGGGCACGGTCGGACTATGGCTACACCTTC. Amino acid sequence: CASRRARSDYGYTF. V gene TRBV5-4 combines with J gene TRBJ1-2, with D unclear. Trimming shortened V by 5 bases and J by 3 bases, and 14 bases separated the two germline ends. Germline loops: CDR1 SGHNT, CDR2 YYREEE (reference sequence). This CDR3 has 14 residues. Full variable domain (rest looked up from reference TRBV5-4 and TRBJ1-2): ETGVTQSPTHLIKTRGQQVTLRCSSQSGHNTVSWYQQALGQGPQFIFQYYREEENGRGNFPPRFSGLQFPNYSSELNVNALELDDSALYLCASRRARSDYGYTFGSGTRLTVV.

The chain uses TRBV19 and TRBJ1-2, with TRBD1 as a possible D gene (5 bases). The CDR3 has 18 amino acids. CDR1 is LNHDA and CDR2 is SQIVND in the germline V gene (reference sequence). Between the trimmed V and J ends, which lost 6 bases and 3 bases, there was a span of 26 bases. CDR3 nucleotide sequence: TGTGCCAGTAGCTCCTTCTCCCTCCGGGGGAAAGGAGACTATGGCTACACCTTC. As protein: CASSSFSLRGKGDYGYTF. The variable domain in full, with the rest retrieved from reference TRBV19 and TRBJ1-2, is DGGITQSPKYLFRKEGQNVTLSCEQNLNHDAMYWYRQDPGQGLRLIYYSQIVNDFQKGDIAEGYSVSREKKESFPLTVTSAQKNPTAFYLCASSSFSLRGKGDYGYTFGSGTRLTVV.

This clone has more than one count but fewer than ten. The chain carries TRBV28 and TRBJ2-1; 9 nucleotides match TRBD1. V shed 5 bases and J 6 bases; nucleotides not matched to a gene: 8. There are 15 residues in the CDR3. CDR1 is MDHEN and CDR2 is SYDVKM in the germline V gene. The CDR3 sequence is CASSMDRGRRNEQFF. The DNA for the CDR3 is TGTGCCAGCAGTATGGACAGGGGTCGCCGCAATGAGCAGTTCTTC.

The V gene is TRBV5-1, the J gene TRBJ2-4; D perhaps matches TRBD2 (5 bases). The ends were cut back, 4 bases at V and 8 bases at J, with 16 bases in the middle. Germline CDR1 reads SGHRS; CDR2 reads YFSETQ. The CDR3 totals 14 residues. The CDR3 reads CASSERTAGDIQYF. In DNA, the CDR3 is TGCGCCAGCAGCGAAAGGACTGCTGGGGACATTCAGTACTTC.

The V gene is TRBV5-4, the J gene TRBJ2-7; a weak D match, TRBD2 (5 bases). This CDR3 contains 17 residues. Germline V CDR1 and CDR2: SGHNT, YYREEE (reference sequence). Trimming shortened V by 0 bases and J by 2 bases, and 18 bases separated the two germline ends. CDR3 nucleotide sequence: TGTGCCAGCAGCTTGGAGGTACCTCGGGGTACCACCTACGAGCAGTACTTC. This encodes CASSLEVPRGTTYEQYF.

The chain couples TRBV30 to TRBJ1-6, with unresolved D. The CDR3 loop spans 15 amino acids. Per the germline V gene, CDR1 is GTSNPN and CDR2 is SVGIG (reference sequence). V was pared by 4 bases and J by 7 bases, with 17 bases between. This CDR3 reads CAWTQDHASNSPLHF. In DNA, the CDR3 is TGTGCCTGGACTCAGGATCACGCGTCGAATTCACCCCTCCACTTT. Combining the CDR3 with reference TRBV30 and TRBJ1-6 gives the whole variable domain SQTIHQWPATLVQPVGSPLSLECTVEGTSNPNLYWYRQAAGRGLQLLFYSVGIGQISSEVPQNLSASRPQDRQFILSSKKLLLSDSGFYLCAWTQDHASNSPLHFGNGTRLTVT.

The chain joins TRBV18 to TRBJ1-2; TRBD1 matches at 8 bases. Germline CDR1 and CDR2: KGHSH and LQKENI. The junction had 2 bases not matched to a gene; V was cut back by 5 bases and J by 3 bases. The length of the CDR3 is 13 residues. The CDR3 is CASSLQGDYGYTF. As DNA, the CDR3 is TGTGCCAGCTCATTACAGGGGGACTATGGCTACACCTTC. Variable domain in full (rest from reference TRBV18 and TRBJ1-2): NAGVMQNPRHLVRRRGQEARLRCSPMKGHSHVYWYRQLPEEGLKFMVYLQKENIIDESGMPKERFSAEFPKEGPSILRIQQVVRGDSAAYFCASSLQGDYGYTFGSGTRLTVV.

The chain links TRBV9 to TRBJ1-1, with 11 bases aligning to TRBD1. With V trimmed by 4 bases and J by 5 bases, 7 bases remained unmatched. This CDR3 has 15 residues. CDR1 is SGDLS and CDR2 is YYNGEE in the germline V gene. DNA for the CDR3: TGTGCCAGCAGCATACGGGACAGGGGGGGAACTGAAGCTTTCTTT. Amino acid sequence: CASSIRDRGGTEAFF.

The V call is TRBV5-4, the J call TRBJ2-3; no clear D. Germline CDR1 SGHNT, CDR2 YYREEE (reference sequence). The CDR3 sequence is 16 residues long. Deletions cut 0 bases from V and 6 bases from J, with 17 bases between. The CDR3, as DNA: TGTGCCAGCAGCTTGGAGCCGGGTCCTCTAGTCGATACGCAGTATTTT. Residues: CASSLEPGPLVDTQYF.

This sequence joins TRBV7-3 and TRBJ2-5, with 7 bases matching TRBD2. This CDR3 spans 14 amino acids. CDR1 SGHTA and CDR2 FQGTGA come from the germline V gene. With 2 bases clipped from V and 5 bases from J, the junction kept 5 bases outside the gene matches. The CDR3 is CASSLSGRKETQYF. CDR3 coding DNA: TGTGCCAGCAGCTTATCCGGGAGGAAGGAGACCCAGTACTTC.

This clone has just a few counts. V is TRBV5-6 and J is TRBJ2-7; TRBD2 matches 7 bases. The CDR3 consists of 14 residues. The V gene end was trimmed by 0 bases and the J gene end by 6 bases; junction bases not matched to a gene: 6. Looked up from germline, CDR1 is SGHDT and CDR2 is YYEEEE. This CDR3 is CASSLGTRGSEQYF. DNA for the CDR3: TGTGCCAGCAGCTTGGGGACTAGGGGTTCCGAGCAGTACTTC.

The chain couples TRBV6-2 or TRBV6-3 to TRBJ2-5; D possibly corresponds to TRBD1 (5 bases). Germline CDR1 MNHEY, CDR2 SVGEGT. CDR3 length: 14 residues. Trimming removed 2 bases from V and 5 bases from J, with 12 bases in between. CDR3 protein: CASSYGRASETQYF. DNA for the CDR3: TGTGCCAGCAGTTACGGCAGGGCCTCCGAGACCCAGTACTTC.

The gene calls are TRBV10-3 and TRBJ2-1; 12 bases fit TRBD2. The CDR3 is 16 residues long. Germline loops: CDR1 ENHRY, CDR2 SYGVKD. V was pared by 10 bases and J by 8 bases, with 15 bases of the junction left unmatched. The CDR3 loop is CASAPGTSGYLDEQFF. The CDR3 bases are TGTGCCAGCGCGCCAGGGACTAGCGGGTACTTGGATGAGCAGTTCTTC.

The chain links TRBV9 to TRBJ2-6, with TRBD1 matching 8 bases. This CDR3 comprises 16 residues. The V segment lost 3 bases and the J segment 2 bases; nucleotides outside the gene matches: 4. Germline V gene sequence: CDR1 SGDLS, CDR2 YYNGEE. CDR3 in amino acids: CASSEAQGAGANVLTF. In DNA form, the CDR3 reads TGTGCCAGCAGCGAGGCACAGGGGGCTGGGGCCAACGTCCTGACTTTC.